This T cell receptor (beta chain) was sequenced for a study of metastatic and nonmetastatic thyroid tumors. About the study: Repertoire comparison spanned blood and tumor or nodule tissue of malignant and benign thyroid patients. Study-level points and caveats: Benign nodules were reported to have significantly lower TCR beta diversity than malignant thyroid tumors, in blood and tumor.

TCRdb reanalyzed the PCR reads via MiXCR. This sample carries approximately 40,000 clones, about an eighth of them seen once, and the ten largest clones take roughly 25%. This clone was found many times. The antigen is undetermined. Not a single patient had been given any form of treatment at any point before undergoing thyroid surgery. The V gene lost 1 base and the J gene lost 2 bases, with 18 bases spanning the gap. The CDR3 is 16 residues long. The germline CDR1 and CDR2 sequences are DFQATT and SNEGSKA (reference sequence). The sample consisted of blood. This chain links TRBV20-1 with TRBJ2-7, with TRBD2 as a possible D gene (6 bases). The receptor was isolated from a female donor with papillary thyroid cancer or a benign thyroid nodule (not recorded which). Some clones in this sample may be carry-over from other donors' samples. The DNA for the CDR3 is TGCAGTGCTAGAGCCCCACCCCGGGGCGGGACCTACGAGCAGTACTTC. Translating it yields CSARAPPRGGTYEQYF.